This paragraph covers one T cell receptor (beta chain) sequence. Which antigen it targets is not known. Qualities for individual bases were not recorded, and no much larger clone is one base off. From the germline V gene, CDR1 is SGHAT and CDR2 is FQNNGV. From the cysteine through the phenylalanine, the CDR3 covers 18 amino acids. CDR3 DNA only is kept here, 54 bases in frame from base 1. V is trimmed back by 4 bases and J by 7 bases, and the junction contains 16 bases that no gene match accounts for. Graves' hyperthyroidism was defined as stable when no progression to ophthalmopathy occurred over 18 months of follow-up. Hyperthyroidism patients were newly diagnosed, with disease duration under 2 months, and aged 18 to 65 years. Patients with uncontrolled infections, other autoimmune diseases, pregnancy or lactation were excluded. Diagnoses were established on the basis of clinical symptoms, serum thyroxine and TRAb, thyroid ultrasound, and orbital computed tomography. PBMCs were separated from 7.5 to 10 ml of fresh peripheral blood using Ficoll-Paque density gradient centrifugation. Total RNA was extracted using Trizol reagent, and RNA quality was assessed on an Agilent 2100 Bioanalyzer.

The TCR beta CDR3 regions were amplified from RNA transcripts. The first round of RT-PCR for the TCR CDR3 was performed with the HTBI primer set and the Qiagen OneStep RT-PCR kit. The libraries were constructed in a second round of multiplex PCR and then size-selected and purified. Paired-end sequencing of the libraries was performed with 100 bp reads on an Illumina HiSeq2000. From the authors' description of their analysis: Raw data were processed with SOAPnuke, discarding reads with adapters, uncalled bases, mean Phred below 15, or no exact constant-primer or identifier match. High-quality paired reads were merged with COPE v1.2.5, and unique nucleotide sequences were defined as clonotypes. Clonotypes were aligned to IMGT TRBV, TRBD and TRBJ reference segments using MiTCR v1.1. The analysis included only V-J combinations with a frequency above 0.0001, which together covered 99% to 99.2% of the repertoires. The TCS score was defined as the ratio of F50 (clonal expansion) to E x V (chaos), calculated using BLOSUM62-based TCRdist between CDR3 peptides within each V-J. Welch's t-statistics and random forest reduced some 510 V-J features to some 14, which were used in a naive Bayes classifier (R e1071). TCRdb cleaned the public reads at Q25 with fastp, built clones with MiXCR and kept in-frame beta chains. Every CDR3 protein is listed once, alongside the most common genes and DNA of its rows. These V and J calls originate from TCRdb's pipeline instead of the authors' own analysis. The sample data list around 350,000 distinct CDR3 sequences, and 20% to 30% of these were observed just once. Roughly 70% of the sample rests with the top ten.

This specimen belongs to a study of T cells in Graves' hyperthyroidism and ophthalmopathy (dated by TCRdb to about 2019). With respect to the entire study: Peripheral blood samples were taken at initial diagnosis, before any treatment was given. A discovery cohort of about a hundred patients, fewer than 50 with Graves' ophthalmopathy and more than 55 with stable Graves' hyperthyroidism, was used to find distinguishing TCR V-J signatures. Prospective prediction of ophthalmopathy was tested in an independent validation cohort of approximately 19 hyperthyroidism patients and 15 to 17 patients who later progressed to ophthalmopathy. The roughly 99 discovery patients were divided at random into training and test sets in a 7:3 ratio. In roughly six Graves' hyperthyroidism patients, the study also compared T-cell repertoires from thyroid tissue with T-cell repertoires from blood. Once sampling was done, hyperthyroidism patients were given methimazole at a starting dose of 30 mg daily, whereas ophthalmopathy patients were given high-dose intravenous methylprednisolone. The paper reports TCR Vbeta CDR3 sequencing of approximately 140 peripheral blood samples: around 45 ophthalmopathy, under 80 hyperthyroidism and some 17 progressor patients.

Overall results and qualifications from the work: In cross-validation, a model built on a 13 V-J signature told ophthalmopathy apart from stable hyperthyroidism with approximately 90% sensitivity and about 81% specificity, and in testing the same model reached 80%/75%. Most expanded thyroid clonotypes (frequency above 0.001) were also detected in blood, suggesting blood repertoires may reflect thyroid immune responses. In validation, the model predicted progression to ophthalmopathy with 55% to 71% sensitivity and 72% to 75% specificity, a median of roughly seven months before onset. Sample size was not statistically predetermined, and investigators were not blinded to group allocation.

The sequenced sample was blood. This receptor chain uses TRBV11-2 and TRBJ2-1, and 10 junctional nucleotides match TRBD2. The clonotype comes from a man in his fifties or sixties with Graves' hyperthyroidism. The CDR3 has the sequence CASSSPIAGGRRVNEQFF. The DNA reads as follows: TGTGCCAGCAGCTCCCCTATAGCGGGAGGAAGGAGAGTAAATGAGCAGTTCTTC. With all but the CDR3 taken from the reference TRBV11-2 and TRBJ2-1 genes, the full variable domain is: EAGVAQSPRYKIIEKRQSVAFWCNPISGHATLYWYQQILGQGPKLLIQFQNNGVVDDSQLPKDRFSAERLKGVDSTLKIQPAKLEDSAVYLCASSSPIAGGRRVNEQFFGPGTRLTVL.